The rows below give T cell receptor beta chains drawn from one sample of a study of response to subunit inactivated influenza vaccine. TCRdb itself ran the RT-PCR reads through MiXCR, one entry per CDR3 protein. The data contain roughly 180,000 distinct CDR3 sequences, about 9% of them singletons. The material sequenced was non-naive T cells sorted from PBMCs, taken on the day of vaccination. These receptors came from a man aged 50 or older who received an inactivated influenza vaccine. Each CDR3 is given with its conserved first and last residue. A D gene is named only where the DNA matches it firmly. Clone sizes are given selectively: once, few, many, or a class where the clone is expanded.

abundance	d_gene	j_gene	v_gene	CDR3aa	CDR3nt
NA	NA	TRBJ1-1	TRBV5-1	CASSLGGVRMNTEAFF	TGCGCCAGCAGCTTGGGAGGGGTTCGGATGAACACTGAAGCTTTCTTT
NA	NA	TRBJ1-1	TRBV5-8	CASSLQTASNTEAFF	TGTGCCAGCAGCTTGCAGACAGCCTCGAACACTGAAGCTTTCTTT
many	NA	TRBJ2-3	TRBV6-1	CASSLGFATDTQYF	TGTGCCAGCAGCTTGGGATTTGCCACAGATACGCAGTATTTT
few	NA	TRBJ2-2	TRBV27	CASGFSTGELFF	TGTGCCAGCGGGTTTAGCACCGGGGAGCTGTTTTTT
few	TRBD2	TRBJ2-7	TRBV29-1	CSVFSGGSSYEQYF	TGCAGCGTTTTTAGCGGGGGCAGCTCCTACGAGCAGTACTTC
few	TRBD1	TRBJ2-2	TRBV6-2/TRBV6-3	CASSYDPTGGFTGELFF	TGTGCCAGCAGTTACGACCCAACAGGGGGTTTCACCGGGGAGCTGTTTTTT
few	NA	TRBJ2-6	TRBV30	CAWSGSGANVLTF	TGTGCCTGGTCGGGATCGGGGGCCAACGTCCTGACTTTC
NA	TRBD2	TRBJ2-5	TRBV7-8	CASSFGAGVSETQYF	TGTGCCAGCAGCTTCGGAGCGGGAGTTAGTGAGACCCAGTACTTC
few	TRBD2	TRBJ2-3	TRBV29-1	CSAGTSGGSDTQYF	TGCAGCGCCGGGACTAGCGGGGGTTCAGATACGCAGTATTTT
few	NA	TRBJ1-1	TRBV7-9	CASSLEYGRTEAFF	TGTGCCAGCAGCTTAGAATATGGCAGAACTGAAGCTTTCTTT
few	NA	TRBJ2-6	TRBV3-1	CASSQAFYWGAGANVLTF	TGTGCCAGCAGCCAAGCGTTTTATTGGGGTGCTGGGGCCAACGTCCTGACTTTC
many	NA	TRBJ1-1	TRBV15	CATSRSENTEAFF	TGTGCCACCAGCAGATCAGAGAACACTGAAGCTTTCTTT
few	TRBD2	TRBJ2-3	TRBV19	CASSIGTSRDTQYF	TGTGCCAGTAGTATTGGGACTAGCAGAGATACGCAGTATTTT
many	TRBD1	TRBJ1-1	TRBV6-4	CASPTKQGSDTEAFF	TGTGCCAGCCCTACTAAACAGGGGTCTGACACTGAAGCTTTCTTT
NA	TRBD2	TRBJ2-5	TRBV27	CASSLSPLAGVGQETQYF	TGTGCCAGCAGTTTATCCCCGCTAGCGGGAGTTGGGCAAGAGACCCAGTACTTC
NA	NA	TRBJ2-1	TRBV11-2	CASSLGSSEEFF	TGTGCCAGCAGCTTGGGCTCTAGCGAGGAGTTCTTC
NA	TRBD2	TRBJ2-1	TRBV28	CASGQGGDYYNEQFF	TGTGCCAGCGGCCAGGGAGGGGACTACTACAATGAGCAGTTCTTC
NA	NA	TRBJ1-1	TRBV27	CASSRLNTEAFF	TGTGCCAGCTCGAGATTGAACACTGAAGCTTTCTTT
many	NA	TRBJ2-1	TRBV20-1	CSAMGSTEQFF	TGCAGTGCTATGGGATCGACAGAGCAGTTCTTC
few	NA	TRBJ2-3	TRBV5-1	CASSLGGVTPSTDTQYF	TGCGCCAGCAGCTTGGGTGGGGTGACGCCTAGCACAGATACGCAGTATTTT
NA	NA	TRBJ2-1	TRBV3-1	CACSKQFPGTQVVNEQFF	TGTGCCTGCTCCAAGCAATTCCCCGGGACACAGGTGGTTAATGAGCAGTTCTTC
NA	NA	TRBJ1-4	TRBV6-6	CASSYSQGDPFF	TGTGCCAGCAGTTACTCTCAGGGAGATCCGTTTTTT
NA	NA	TRBJ2-7	TRBV12-3/TRBV12-4	CASSLIGSEQYF	TGTGCCAGCAGTTTGATAGGGAGCGAGCAGTACTTC
NA	NA	TRBJ2-1	TRBV10-3	CAISQTGFEQFF	TGTGCCATCAGCCAAACAGGGTTTGAGCAGTTCTTC
NA	TRBD1	TRBJ1-2	TRBV4-2	CASSNRDSFYTF	TGTGCCAGCAGCAACCGGGACAGTTTCTACACCTTC
NA	NA	TRBJ2-4	TRBV6-2/TRBV6-3	CASSYSRDIQYF	TGTGCCAGCAGTTACAGCAGGGACATTCAGTACTTC
NA	NA	TRBJ2-5	TRBV12-3/TRBV12-4	CASSLGAGEWETQYF	TGTGCCAGCAGTTTAGGTGCAGGGGAGTGGGAGACCCAGTACTTC
few	TRBD1	TRBJ2-7	TRBV5-8	CASSGTGFSYEQYF	TGTGCCAGCAGCGGGACAGGATTCTCCTACGAGCAGTACTTC
NA	TRBD2	TRBJ2-3	TRBV12-3/TRBV12-4	CASSLVWRQGSSGGISDTQYF	TGTGCCAGCAGTTTAGTTTGGAGACAGGGCTCTAGCGGGGGGATCTCAGATACGCAGTATTTT
NA	NA	TRBJ2-2	TRBV12-3/TRBV12-4	CASSFQGPTGELFF	TGTGCCAGCAGTTTTCAGGGGCCTACCGGGGAGCTGTTTTTT
once	NA	TRBJ2-5	TRBV7-2	CASSFTPSGQETQYF	TGTGCCAGCAGCTTTACGCCCAGCGGCCAAGAGACCCAGTACTTC
many	TRBD2	TRBJ2-1	TRBV3-1	CASSARMPSGSYNEQFF	TGTGCCAGCAGCGCAAGGATGCCTAGCGGCTCCTACAATGAGCAGTTCTTC
few	TRBD2	TRBJ2-2	TRBV5-1	CASSLRLAETGELFF	TGCGCCAGCAGCTTGCGACTAGCAGAGACCGGGGAGCTGTTTTTT
few	NA	TRBJ2-7	TRBV15	CATSTRPYEQYF	TGTGCCACCAGCACCCGTCCCTACGAGCAGTACTTC
NA	TRBD2	TRBJ2-1	TRBV20-1	CSARLTGTIGYNEQFF	TGCAGTGCTAGACTAACCGGGACTATCGGATACAATGAGCAGTTCTTC
few	NA	TRBJ2-5	TRBV20-1	CSAFRGRGRETQYF	TGCAGTGCTTTTAGGGGCAGGGGTCGAGAGACCCAGTACTTC
few	NA	TRBJ1-3	TRBV7-6	CASSLGSQRGGDTIYF	TGTGCCAGCAGCTTAGGATCACAGAGAGGCGGGGACACCATATATTTT
many	NA	TRBJ1-2	TRBV7-2	CASSLAEAGLYGYTF	TGTGCCAGCAGCTTAGCGGAGGCCGGTTTATATGGCTACACCTTC
few	TRBD1	TRBJ1-2	TRBV11-1	CASSRQRPGRQGNNYGYTF	TGTGCCAGCAGCCGCCAGCGCCCGGGCCGACAGGGTAATAACTATGGCTACACCTTC
NA	NA	TRBJ1-1	TRBV5-6	CASSIGQRGTEAFF	TGTGCCAGCAGCATAGGACAGAGGGGGACTGAAGCTTTCTTT
NA	TRBD2	TRBJ2-1	TRBV7-2	CASSQGLAGTNEQFF	TGTGCCAGCAGCCAGGGACTAGCGGGGACCAATGAGCAGTTCTTC
few	NA	TRBJ1-6	TRBV3-1	CASSQEIRDSPLHF	TGTGCCAGCAGCCAAGAAATACGGGACTCACCCCTCCACTTT
few	NA	TRBJ2-7	TRBV10-3	CAISESRGNDEQYF	TGTGCCATCAGTGAGTCGCGAGGGAATGACGAGCAGTACTTC
few	TRBD2	TRBJ2-3	TRBV5-1	CASSRWPAGDGTQYF	TGCGCCAGCAGCCGCTGGCCAGCGGGGGATGGTACGCAGTATTTT
many	TRBD2	TRBJ2-1	TRBV4-3	CASSQDGTRDEQFF	TGCGCCAGCAGCCAAGATGGGACTAGGGACGAGCAGTTCTTC
few	TRBD1	TRBJ1-5	TRBV5-6	CASSTGQGGINQPQHF	TGTGCCAGCAGCACAGGACAGGGGGGCATCAATCAGCCCCAGCATTTT
few	NA	TRBJ2-2	TRBV24-1	CATSTSNTGELFF	TGTGCCACCAGTACTTCGAACACCGGGGAGCTGTTTTTT
NA	NA	TRBJ2-3	TRBV9	CASGGGVNSDTQYF	TGTGCCAGCGGTGGGGGAGTCAACTCAGATACGCAGTATTTT
many	NA	TRBJ1-1	TRBV29-1	CSVGPALNTEAFF	TGCAGCGTTGGTCCTGCATTGAACACTGAAGCTTTCTTT
NA	NA	TRBJ2-2	TRBV5-1	CASSLGRHLGSGELFF	TGCGCCAGCAGCTTGGGACGACACCTCGGGTCCGGGGAGCTGTTTTTT
many	NA	TRBJ2-2	TRBV6-2/TRBV6-3	CASSYMGVGELFF	TGTGCCAGCAGTTATATGGGAGTCGGGGAGCTGTTTTTT
NA	NA	TRBJ1-4	TRBV6-1	CASSQSPGRGMGEKLFF	TGTGCCAGCAGTCAGAGCCCGGGGCGGGGTATGGGAGAAAAACTGTTTTTT
few	TRBD1	TRBJ2-7	TRBV10-1	CASSDPTGTAYEQYF	TGCGCCAGCAGTGACCCCACCGGGACAGCCTACGAGCAGTACTTC